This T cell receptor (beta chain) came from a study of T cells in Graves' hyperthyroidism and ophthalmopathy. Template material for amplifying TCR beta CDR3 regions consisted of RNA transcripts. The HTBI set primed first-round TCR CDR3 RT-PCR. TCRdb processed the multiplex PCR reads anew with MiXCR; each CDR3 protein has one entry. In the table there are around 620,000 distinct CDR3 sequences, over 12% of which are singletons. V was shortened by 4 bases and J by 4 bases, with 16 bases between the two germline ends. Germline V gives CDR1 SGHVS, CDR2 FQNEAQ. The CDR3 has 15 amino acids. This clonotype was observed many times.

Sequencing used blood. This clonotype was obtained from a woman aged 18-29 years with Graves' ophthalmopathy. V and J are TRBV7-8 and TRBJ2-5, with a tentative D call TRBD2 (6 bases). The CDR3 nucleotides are TGTGCCAGCAGCTCCCTCGGAGGGGCGGGAGAGACCCAGTACTTC. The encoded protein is CASSSLGGAGETQYF.